What follows are 18 T cell receptor beta chains derived from one specimen sequenced in a study of vaccination and CD4 T cells after COVID-19 (dated by TCRdb to the early 2020s). Library prep was done by PCR. Sequencing instrument: Illumina iSeq 100. TCR sequencing of DNA from cultured CD4+ T cells used the Oncomine TCR Beta short-read assay at the Johns Hopkins FTIC core. The public reads were reanalyzed by TCRdb: fastp trimming at Q25, MiXCR alignment, in-frame beta chains only. Identical CDR3 proteins give one entry, which carries the most common genes and DNA. Within this sample are roughly 16,000 distinct CDR3 sequences, with roughly 50% of them counted one time only. The top ten hold around an eighth of the sample. This specimen's treatment or condition label, per the study, means: approximately nine-day PBMC culture with coronavirus spike peptide pools or control peptides (ViraFEST assay). Their recognized antigens are unknown.

Material: CD4+ T cells from blood, cultured in vitro. These receptors all stem from a human donor who had recovered from COVID-19.

The chain recombines TRBV7-9 with TRBJ2-3, with D unresolved. Deletions cut 5 bases from V and 3 bases from J, with 18 bases between. Germline CDR1 and CDR2: SEHNR and FQNEAQ (reference sequence). This CDR3 comprises 16 residues. The CDR3 protein is CASSPTPFRNTDTQYF. CDR3 nucleotide sequence: TGTGCCAGCAGCCCGACCCCATTTAGAAATACAGATACGCAGTATTTT. Using reference TRBV7-9 and TRBJ2-3 for the parts outside the CDR3, the full variable domain is DTGVSQNPRHKITKRGQNVTFRCDPISEHNRLYWYRQTLGQGPEFLTYFQNEAQLEKSRLLSDRFSAERPKGSFSTLEIQRTEQGDSAMYLCASSPTPFRNTDTQYFGPGTRLTVL.

The V gene is TRBV4-2, the J gene TRBJ2-3, with D perhaps matching TRBD1 (7 bases). This CDR3 spans 16 amino acids. Germline CDR1 LGHNA, CDR2 YNFKEQ. The germline V and J ends were trimmed by 4 bases and 3 bases, with 17 bases remaining between them. CDR3 sequence reads: CASSLRQGGRTDTQYF. The CDR3 DNA follows: TGTGCCAGCAGCCTTCGACAGGGAGGAAGAACAGATACGCAGTATTTT.

The CDR3 spells CASSSLTGMNTEAFF. The CDR3 bases are TGTGCCAGCAGTTCTTTAACAGGAATGAACACTGAAGCTTTCTTT. The V call is TRBV6-2 or TRBV6-3, the J call TRBJ1-1; weak D call: TRBD1 (5 bases). Germline V gene data show CDR1 as MNHEY and CDR2 as SVGEGT. V was trimmed by 4 bases and J by 0 bases, leaving 12 bases between them. This CDR3 contains 15 residues.

This chain uses TRBV27 with TRBJ1-2; D ambiguous. The V and J ends lost 6 bases and 2 bases respectively, with 13 bases between them. The CDR3 runs 14 residues. CDR1 and CDR2 from the germline V gene are MNHEY and SMNVEV (reference sequence). CDR3 region: CASRQGFQNYGYTF. Written as DNA, the CDR3 is TGTGCCAGCAGACAAGGGTTTCAGAACTATGGCTACACCTTC.

J is TRBJ2-3 and V is TRBV5-4; 7 bases map to TRBD2. The CDR3 spans 16 residues. With V trimmed by 4 bases and J by 2 bases, 10 bases remained unmatched. Germline V lookup: CDR1 SGHNT, CDR2 YYREEE (reference sequence). The CDR3 sequence: CASSNGRTTYTDTQYF. CDR3 nucleotides: TGTGCCAGCAGCAACGGGAGGACTACTTACACAGATACGCAGTATTTT. Together with reference TRBV5-4 and TRBJ2-3, the CDR3 gives the full variable domain: ETGVTQSPTHLIKTRGQQVTLRCSSQSGHNTVSWYQQALGQGPQFIFQYYREEENGRGNFPPRFSGLQFPNYSSELNVNALELDDSALYLCASSNGRTTYTDTQYFGPGTRLTVL.

The gene calls are TRBV4-2 and TRBJ1-2; D uncertain. Looked up from germline, CDR1 is LGHNA and CDR2 is YNFKEQ. V was clipped by 0 bases and J by 1 base, with 12 bases between them. The CDR3 runs 16 residues. CDR3 in DNA: TGTGCCAGCAGCCAAGATAGGTCAGGATATAACTATGGCTACACCTTC. Its translation is CASSQDRSGYNYGYTF.

The V call is TRBV21-1, the J call TRBJ1-1. TRBV21-1 is listed as a pseudogene. CDR3 length equals 14 residues. In DNA form, the CDR3 reads TGTGCCAGCAGCCCTAGGTCTAGGAACACTGAAGCTTTCTTT. Protein sequence: CASSPRSRNTEAFF.

This clonotype was observed a handful of times. The chain combines TRBV20-1 with TRBJ2-1; 8 nucleotides align to TRBD2. The CDR3 is 14 residues long. The J segment lost 7 bases and the V segment lost 6 bases, leaving 11 bases of the junction unmatched. CDR1 DFQATT and CDR2 SNEGSKA come from the germline V gene (reference sequence). The CDR3 nucleotides are TGCAGTGCCACGCGGGGGGTCGCGGGTAATGAGCAGTTCTTC. It specifies CSATRGVAGNEQFF.

This chain's CDR3 is CATSLDLTEQYF. As DNA, the CDR3 is TGTGCCACCAGCCTTGACCTGACCGAGCAGTACTTC. This sequence joins TRBV15 and TRBJ2-7; D is unresolved. The CDR3 spans 12 residues. Germline assignment: CDR1 LNHNV and CDR2 YYDKDF (reference sequence). Trimming cost V 5 bases and J 6 bases, with 11 bases left between them.

J is TRBJ2-2 and V is TRBV11-3; weak D call: TRBD2 (7 bases). The germline V and J ends were trimmed by 6 bases and 2 bases, with 13 bases remaining between them. CDR3 length: 15 residues. Per germline, CDR1 SGHNT and CDR2 YENEEA. The CDR3 reads CASRIRGANTGELFF. The CDR3 nucleotides are TGTGCCAGCAGAATACGGGGGGCTAACACCGGGGAGCTGTTTTTT.

Regarding this clonotype: A read error may produce the germline difference seen at one junction end. The chain carries TRBV7-7 and TRBJ2-5, with D possibly being TRBD1 or TRBD2 (6 bases each). CDR3 length: 17 residues. Germline lookup yields CDR1 SSHAT and CDR2 FNYEAQ (reference sequence). This chain's CDR3 is CASSLAAVWGAPETQYF. DNA for the CDR3: TGTGCTAGCAGCTTAGCGGCGGTATGGGGGGCGCCAGAGACCCAGTACTTC.

V gene TRBV2 combines with J gene TRBJ1-1; 7 bases are shared with TRBD1. The CDR3 is made up of 12 amino acids. The junction had 5 bases not matched to a gene; V was cut back by 6 bases and J by 7 bases. CDR1 and CDR2 (germline): SNHLY, FYNNEI. CDR3 protein: CASRTGSDEAFF. CDR3 DNA sequence: TGTGCCAGCAGGACAGGGTCGGATGAAGCTTTCTTT.

The chain links TRBV27 to TRBJ2-7; TRBD1 matches 7 bases. V lost 5 bases and J lost 4; bases outside the gene matches: 11. The CDR3 is made up of 15 amino acids. The V gene's germline CDR1 is MNHEY and CDR2 SMNVEV (reference sequence). The CDR3 DNA reads TGTGCCAGCAGTCCCCTATGGGACAGCTTTTACGAGCAGTACTTC. Residues: CASSPLWDSFYEQYF.

The chain couples TRBV20-1 to TRBJ2-7; the D gene is possibly TRBD2 (5 bases). In germline, CDR1 is DFQATT, CDR2 SNEGSKA (reference sequence). The CDR3 is made up of 14 amino acids. V was pared by 5 bases and J by 2 bases, with 16 bases between. The CDR3 DNA is TGCAGTGCTCCCGACACTAGGAAAGCCTACGAGCAGTACTTC. Translating it yields CSAPDTRKAYEQYF.

The chain carries TRBV19 and TRBJ1-1, with a weak D call TRBD1 (5 bases). Trimming pared 5 bases from V and 0 bases from J, leaving 13 bases between. In germline, CDR1 is LNHDA, CDR2 SQIVND (reference sequence). The CDR3 totals 15 residues. The CDR3 spells CASSAPGGMNTEAFF. The DNA of the CDR3 is TGTGCCAGTAGTGCTCCGGGGGGAATGAACACTGAAGCTTTCTTT.

This sequence joins TRBV6-7 and TRBJ2-1, with 14 bases matching TRBD2. TRBV6-7 is given ORF status, its function remaining uncertain. Trimming at V came to 6 bases and at J to 6 bases, leaving 4 bases not matched to a gene. This CDR3 is built from 15 residues. This chain's CDR3 is CASRPGLAGGNEQFF. The DNA of the CDR3 is TGTGCCAGCAGGCCCGGACTAGCGGGAGGCAATGAGCAGTTCTTC.

This clonotype turned up a few times. V is TRBV2 and J is TRBJ1-5, with unresolved D. Trimming took off 5 bases at V and 5 bases at J, with 13 bases between the two ends. Germline assignment: CDR1 SNHLY and CDR2 FYNNEI. There are 14 residues in the CDR3. The DNA for the CDR3 is TGTGCCAGCAGTAGTGAGTCGAGGGATCAGCCCCAGCATTTT. It translates to CASSSESRDQPQHF.

V is TRBV7-2 and J is TRBJ1-3, with 7 bases aligning to TRBD1. V lost 1 base and J lost 2; bases outside the gene matches: 2. The CDR3 is 15 amino acids. From germline, CDR1 is SGHTA and CDR2 FQGNSA. The CDR3 nucleotides are TGTGCCAGCAGCTTAGGAGGGGGCGCTGGAAACACCATATATTTT. Translation gives CASSLGGGAGNTIYF.